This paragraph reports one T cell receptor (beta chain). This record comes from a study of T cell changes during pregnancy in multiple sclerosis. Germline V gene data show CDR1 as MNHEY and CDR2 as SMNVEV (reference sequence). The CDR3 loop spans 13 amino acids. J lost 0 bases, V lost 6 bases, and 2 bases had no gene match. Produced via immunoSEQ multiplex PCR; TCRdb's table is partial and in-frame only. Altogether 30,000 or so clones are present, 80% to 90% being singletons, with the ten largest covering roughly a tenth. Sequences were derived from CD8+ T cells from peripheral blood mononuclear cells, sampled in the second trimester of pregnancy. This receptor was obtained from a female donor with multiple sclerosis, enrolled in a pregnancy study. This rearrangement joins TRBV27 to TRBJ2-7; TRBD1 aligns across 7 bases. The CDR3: CASRTGSSYEQYF. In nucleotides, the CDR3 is TGTGCCAGCAGGACAGGGAGCTCCTACGAGCAGTACTTC.